This entry lists 19 T cell receptor beta chains sequenced from one sample in a study of Tregs in tolerant kidney transplant recipients. This table comes from immunoSEQ multiplex PCR, and its TCRdb copy is limited to in-frame clones, with some not included. The sample lists tens of thousands of clones; over 85% were seen once. The sequences come from CD4+ T cells from blood, collected before the transplant. All receptors come from a human donor who received a combined kidney and bone marrow transplant.

The table lists this clone with a count of one. This chain links TRBV2 with TRBJ1-2, with D unresolved. The CDR3 has 15 amino acids. Deletions cut 2 bases from V and 8 bases from J, with 18 bases between. Germline V gene data show CDR1 as SNHLY and CDR2 as FYNNEI. In DNA, the CDR3 is TGTGCCAGCAGTGAAAGTGTTTCAGGTCTTAGGGGCTACACCTTC. Encoded protein: CASSESVSGLRGYTF.

This clone was found a few times. The chain couples TRBV28 to TRBJ1-5, with 7 bases identical to TRBD1. The CDR3 loop spans 15 amino acids. CDR1 is MDHEN, CDR2 SYDVKM, per germline. J was trimmed by 6 bases and V by 6 bases; bases with no gene match: 11. CDR3 sequence reads: CASRGTVTWGQPQHF. In DNA form, the CDR3 reads TGTGCCAGCAGGGGGACAGTGACATGGGGTCAGCCCCAGCATTTT.

The rearrangement uses TRBV7-2 and TRBJ1-2; 9 nucleotides match TRBD1. CDR1 is SGHTA, CDR2 FQGNSA, per germline. The CDR3 totals 15 residues. V gave up 4 bases and J gave up 1 base; unmatched junction bases: 4. The chain's CDR3 is CASSWRQGVNYGYTF. The CDR3 DNA reads as TGTGCCAGCAGCTGGAGACAGGGGGTTAACTATGGCTACACCTTC. Using reference TRBV7-2 and TRBJ1-2 for the parts outside the CDR3, the full variable domain is GAGVSQSPSNKVTEKGKDVELRCDPISGHTALYWYRQSLGQGLEFLIYFQGNSAPDKSGLPSDRFSAERTGGSVSTLTIQRTQQEDSAVYLCASSWRQGVNYGYTFGSGTRLTVV.

Concerning this clone itself: Germline and junction disagree at one end, which may indicate a read error. This CDR3 is also generated by other DNA sequences in the sample. The genes are TRBV7-2 and TRBJ1-6; 7 nucleotides align to TRBD1. Germline values: CDR1 SGHTA, CDR2 FQGNSA. The CDR3 totals 14 residues. The CDR3 sequence is CASSWDRLNSPLHF. The CDR3 DNA is TGTGCCAGCAGCTGGGACAGACTCAATTCCCCCCTCCACTTT. The full variable domain, in which reference TRBV7-2 and TRBJ1-6 provide the parts outside the CDR3, is GAGVSQSPSNKVTEKGKDVELRCDPISGHTALYWYRQSLGQGLEFLIYFQGNSAPDKSGLPSDRFSAERTGGSVSTLTIQRTQQEDSAVYLCASSWDRLNSPLHFGNGTRLTVT.

J is TRBJ2-2 and V is TRBV7-2, with D tentatively TRBD1 (6 bases). The CDR3 has 16 amino acids. V was shortened by 1 base and J by 4 bases, with 13 bases between the two germline ends. The germline gives CDR1 SGHTA, CDR2 FQGNSA. CDR3 bases: TGTGCCAGCAGCTTAGTAGGTACAGGGACCACCGGGGAGCTGTTTTTT. Translating gives CASSLVGTGTTGELFF.

This clone was observed a single time. J is TRBJ2-3 and V is TRBV5-1, with a tentative D call TRBD2 (6 bases). The germline CDR1 and CDR2 sequences are SGHRS and YFSETQ. The CDR3 totals 17 residues. Trimming pared 3 bases from V and 2 bases from J, leaving 19 bases between. Here the CDR3 reads CASSSRGSSGNTDTQYF. The CDR3 nucleotides are TGCGCCAGCAGCTCCCGGGGGAGTAGCGGTAACACAGATACGCAGTATTTT.

The rearrangement links TRBV7-3 to TRBJ2-3; D not certain. CDR3 size: 13 residues. CDR1 is SGHTA, CDR2 FQGTGA, per germline. Trimming stripped 2 bases from V and 7 bases from J, with 10 bases between. The CDR3 region has the DNA TGTGCCAGCAGCTTACCTTCCCGTTATACGCAGTATTTT. As protein: CASSLPSRYTQYF.

The chain carries TRBV2 and TRBJ1-1; D is uncertain. The germline gives CDR1 SNHLY, CDR2 FYNNEI. The CDR3 length is 11 residues. V shed 7 bases and J shed 0 bases, with 3 bases lying between them. CDR3: CASIMNTEAFF. The CDR3 nucleotides read TGTGCCAGCATAATGAACACTGAAGCTTTCTTT.

The rearrangement links TRBV30 to TRBJ1-1; D remains ambiguous. The V gene's germline CDR1 is GTSNPN and CDR2 SVGIG (reference sequence). CDR3 length: 12 residues. V shed 0 bases and J shed 7 bases, with 9 bases lying between them. The CDR3 reads CAWSVMVHEAFF. The DNA for the CDR3 is TGTGCCTGGAGTGTTATGGTACATGAAGCTTTCTTT.

V usage is TRBV20-1 and J usage is TRBJ2-4; 8 bases line up with TRBD1. The CDR3 is made up of 11 amino acids. CDR1 and CDR2 from the germline V gene are DFQATT and SNEGSKA (reference sequence). J lost 9 bases, V lost 6 bases, and 4 bases had no gene match. Here the CDR3 reads CSAYDRGIQYF. In DNA, the CDR3 is TGCAGTGCCTATGACAGGGGCATTCAGTACTTC.

This chain uses TRBV4-1 with TRBJ2-3, with D possibly TRBD1 on 6 matching bases. CDR1 is MGHRA, CDR2 YSYEKL, per germline. The CDR3 has 17 residues. The germline V and J ends were trimmed by 4 bases and 2 bases, with 19 bases remaining between them. CDR3 nucleotides: TGCGCCAGCAGCCGCCTACAGGGTTCCTCAACCACAGATACGCAGTATTTT. This encodes CASSRLQGSSTTDTQYF.

The V gene is TRBV28, the J gene TRBJ2-3; possible D gene TRBD1, 6 bases. The CDR3 totals 16 residues. The germline V gene has CDR1 MDHEN and CDR2 SYDVKM. Trimming left V 2 bases short and J 0 bases short, with 12 bases between. The CDR3 coding sequence is TGTGCCAGCAGTTTAACAGGGAAGGGGAGCACAGATACGCAGTATTTT. It translates to CASSLTGKGSTDTQYF.

The chain recombines TRBV18 with TRBJ2-3, with 7 bases aligning to TRBD2. The germline gives CDR1 KGHSH, CDR2 LQKENI. J lost 2 bases, V lost 5 bases, and 10 bases had no gene match. This CDR3 region has 16 residues. The CDR3 loop is CASSALRELFTDTQYF. The CDR3 DNA is TGTGCCAGCTCAGCTTTGCGGGAGCTCTTCACAGATACGCAGTATTTT.

The V and J genes are TRBV5-1 and TRBJ1-3; 9 bases map to TRBD1. Losses at the gene ends were 4 bases for V and 2 bases for J; bases not matched to a gene: 4. The CDR3 contains 15 residues. Germline CDR1 and CDR2: SGHRS and YFSETQ. The CDR3 region has the DNA TGCGCCAGCAGCGTTACAGGGGGCACTGGAAACACCATATATTTT. Its protein product is CASSVTGGTGNTIYF.

This clone was counted once. This sequence joins TRBV7-8 and TRBJ2-1; possibly TRBD2 for D (6 bases). The CDR3 is 16 amino acids. V was shortened by 5 bases and J by 5 bases, with 19 bases between the two germline ends. The germline CDR1 and CDR2 sequences are SGHVS and FQNEAQ. CDR3 residues: CASSINRRELDNEQFF. The CDR3 DNA sequence: TGTGCCAGCAGCATAAATAGGAGGGAGCTCGACAATGAGCAGTTCTTC.

As to this clone: This specimen includes other DNA sequences encoding the same CDR3. This chain uses TRBV28 with TRBJ1-6; D is unclear. The length of the CDR3 is 14 residues. Germline CDR1 and CDR2: MDHEN and SYDVKM. Between the trimmed V and J ends, which lost 2 bases and 9 bases, there was a span of 11 bases. CDR3 region: CASSLASVLSPLHF. DNA for the CDR3: TGTGCCAGCAGTTTAGCCTCGGTCCTTTCACCCCTCCACTTT.

The chain uses TRBV28 and TRBJ2-7, with 11 bases matching TRBD1. The CDR3 is made up of 15 amino acids. J gave up 5 bases and V 5 bases, and 8 bases lay outside the gene matches. Germline V gene sequence: CDR1 MDHEN, CDR2 SYDVKM. As DNA, the CDR3 is TGTGCCAGCAGTCGCCTAGGACAGGGGGCGCACGAGCAGTACTTC. Its translation: CASSRLGQGAHEQYF.

The chain is built from TRBV11-3 and TRBJ2-3; D unresolved. The CDR3 length is 12 residues. Germline CDR1 SGHNT, CDR2 YENEEA. V lost 5 bases and J lost 6, with 9 bases in between. CDR3 in amino acids: CASSPDSDTQYF. CDR3 nucleotides: TGTGCCAGCAGCCCAGACTCTGATACGCAGTATTTT.

The chain combines TRBV9 with TRBJ1-6, with D possibly TRBD1 on 6 matching bases. Deletions cut 4 bases from V and 9 bases from J, with 17 bases between. CDR3 length: 15 amino acids. From germline, CDR1 is SGDLS and CDR2 YYNGEE. The DNA for the CDR3 is TGTGCCAGCAGCTCCACCGGCACAGGGACTTCACCCCTCCACTTT. This translates into CASSSTGTGTSPLHF.